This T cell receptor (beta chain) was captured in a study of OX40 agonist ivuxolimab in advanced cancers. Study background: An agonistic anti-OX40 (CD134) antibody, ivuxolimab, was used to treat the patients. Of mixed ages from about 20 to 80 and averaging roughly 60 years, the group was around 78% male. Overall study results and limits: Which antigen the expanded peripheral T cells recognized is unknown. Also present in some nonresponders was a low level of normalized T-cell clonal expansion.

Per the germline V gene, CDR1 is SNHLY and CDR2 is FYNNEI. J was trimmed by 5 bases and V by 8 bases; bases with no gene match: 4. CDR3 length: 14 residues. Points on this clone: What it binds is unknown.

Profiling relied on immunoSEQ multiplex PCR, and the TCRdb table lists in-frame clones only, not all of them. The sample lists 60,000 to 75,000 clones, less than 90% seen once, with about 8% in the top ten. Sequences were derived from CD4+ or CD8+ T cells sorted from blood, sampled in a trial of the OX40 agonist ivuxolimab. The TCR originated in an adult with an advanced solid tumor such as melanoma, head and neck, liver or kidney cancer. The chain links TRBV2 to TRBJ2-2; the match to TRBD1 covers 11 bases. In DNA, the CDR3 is TGTGCCAGCTCCGGGACAGGGGGAACCGGGGAGCTGTTTTTT. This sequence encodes CASSGTGGTGELFF.